What follows are 7 T cell receptor beta chains derived from one specimen sequenced in a study of T cells after yellow fever vaccination. TCRdb re-called the 5' RACE reads through MiXCR, storing one row per CDR3 protein. The sample shows about 260,000 distinct CDR3 sequences, over 10% of them seen only once. Specimen: CD4+ T cells sorted from PBMCs, collected 45 days after the yellow fever booster vaccination. The receptors stem from a man younger than 45 who received the YFV17D yellow fever vaccine.

This clonotype showed up just a few times. This sequence joins TRBV28 and TRBJ2-4; D possibly corresponds to TRBD2 (6 bases). The CDR3 runs to 16 residues. Per germline, CDR1 MDHEN and CDR2 SYDVKM. V dropped 4 bases and J dropped 3 bases, with 16 bases sitting between them. The chain's CDR3 is CASSSPTRMVKNIQYF. CDR3 DNA sequence: TGTGCCAGCAGTTCACCGACTAGGATGGTCAAAAACATTCAGTACTTC. The whole variable domain, remainder taken from reference TRBV28 and TRBJ2-4, is DVKVTQSSRYLVKRTGEKVFLECVQDMDHENMFWYRQDPGLGLRLIYFSYDVKMKEKGDIPEGYSVSREKKERFSLILESASTNQTSMYLCASSSPTRMVKNIQYFGAGTRLSVL.

As concerns this clonotype: This may arise from a read error, as a much more abundant clone is one base away. This chain links TRBV7-9 with TRBJ2-5; D is unresolved. This CDR3 region has 11 residues. The germline V gene encodes CDR1 SEHNR and CDR2 FQNEAQ (reference sequence). The CDR3: CAISTQETQYF. For the CDR3, the DNA is TGTGCCATCAGCACCCAAGAGACCCAGTACTTC.

CDR3 bases: TGCGCCAGCAGCTCACCTTCGAATGAGCAGTTCTTC. Protein: CASSSPSNEQFF. The rearrangement uses TRBV5-1 and TRBJ2-1; D ambiguous. The CDR3 sequence is 12 residues long. Germline V lookup: CDR1 SGHRS, CDR2 YFSETQ. V lost 3 bases and J 7 bases, leaving 8 bases between the germline ends.

The CDR3 protein is CASSLPRDTSWETQYF. As DNA, the CDR3 is TGTGCCAGCAGCTTACCAAGGGACACCAGTTGGGAGACCCAGTACTTC. This chain uses TRBV7-2 with TRBJ2-5, with D perhaps matching TRBD1 (6 bases). The CDR3 is made up of 16 amino acids. Germline CDR1 and CDR2: SGHTA and FQGNSA. The V end lost 2 bases, the J end lost 5 bases, and 18 bases lay between the germline ends.

This clonotype was found a few times. The chain recombines TRBV20-1 with TRBJ2-5; D unclear. This CDR3 is built from 11 residues. The germline V and J ends were trimmed by 3 bases and 5 bases, with 7 bases remaining between them. CDR1 is DFQATT and CDR2 is SNEGSKA in the germline V gene (reference sequence). This CDR3 is CSASVFETQYF. For the CDR3, the DNA is TGCAGTGCTAGCGTATTTGAGACCCAGTACTTC.

The genes are TRBV11-2 and TRBJ2-3, with 12 bases lining up with TRBD2. With V trimmed by 4 bases and J by 6 bases, 2 bases remained unmatched. Germline CDR1 and CDR2: SGHAT and FQNNGV. The CDR3 is made up of 14 amino acids. CDR3 residues: CASSSTSGSDTQYF. The CDR3 DNA reads TGTGCCAGCAGCTCGACTAGCGGGAGTGATACGCAGTATTTT.

The sample holds a few counts of this clonotype. The chain couples TRBV10-3 to TRBJ2-7; D unresolved. Trimming took 4 bases from V and 2 from J, leaving 15 bases between them. This CDR3 has 15 amino acids. Germline assignment: CDR1 ENHRY and CDR2 SYGVKD. CDR3 region: CAISASLGPTYEQYF. CDR3 nucleotide sequence: TGTGCCATCAGTGCCTCTCTAGGGCCAACCTACGAGCAGTACTTC.